Given below is one T cell receptor beta chain in context. As yet, its antigen is unknown. The data were obtained in a study of beta chain features in type 1 diabetes. Study details: Age, gender and cell yields were alike across patients and healthy donors.

The whole isolated RNA underwent reverse transcription, so sequencing captured expressed TCRB transcripts. TCRdb's table, derived via immunoSEQ multiplex PCR, lists solely in-frame clones and lacks some. The sample lists roughly 250,000 clones; roughly 22% were seen once. Broader study findings: There was a moderate but significant shortening of TCRB CDR3s in all four CD4+ subsets of Type 1 diabetes patients. PCR may have favored shorter templates equally in patients and controls.

Germline V lookup: CDR1 SEHNR, CDR2 FQNEAQ (reference sequence). Trimming took 2 bases from V and 6 from J; bases not matched to a gene: 5. This CDR3 region has 15 residues. Sorted cells reached over 95% purity in every population. Input material: naive CD4+ T cells from blood. This sequence originates from a woman in her 40s with type 1 diabetes. This rearrangement joins TRBV7-9 to TRBJ2-2; 8 bases line up with TRBD1. The CDR3 DNA sequence: TGTGCCAGCAGCTTATCGGGGACAGGTTCCGGGGAGCTGTTTTTT. Its protein product is CASSLSGTGSGELFF.